This TCR beta chain was sequenced for a study of molecular identifiers for immune sequencing clone quantification listed by TCRdb under 2018. A note on the overall study: For a replicate experiment, the RNA from either about 20,000 or 100,000 naive CD8 T cells was divided into five aliquots, and four of those aliquots went on to sequencing. The study was a methods study using CD8 T cells to benchmark molecular-identifier clustering-based TCR repertoire sequencing (MIDCIRS) and TCR RNA copy counting. Broader findings and caveats from the paper: Without barcode sub-clustering, chimeric consensus sequences inflated TCR diversity; chimeras reached as high as 47%. In CMV-specific effector cells, over 97% of molecules were held by clones above 20 RNA copies, whereas under 1% of molecules were held by such clones in naive cells. About 3 recovered TCR RNA copies per cell were obtained by modeling, versus around 10 by digital PCR, implying a capture efficiency of about 30%. Spiked-in Jurkat TCR RNA equivalent to a single cell was reported to be detectable even among 750,000 to 1,000,000 naive CD8 T cells. Highly expanded clone sizes could be underestimated if identical TCR molecules share a barcode. Spiked-in Jurkat TCR RNA (about 10 copies' worth), which is not part of the donor repertoire, was contained in the naive libraries.

The method was PCR. The sequencer was a NextSeq 500. Preparation of bulk TCR libraries followed a previously described approach, with the TCR primers listed in Table S5. Purification of total RNA was performed with the Qiagen AllPrep DNA/RNA kit. Before any analysis, reads coming from multiple sequencing runs of the same library were combined into one pool. Concerning the study's data processing: Reads were retained only if an exact TCR constant sequence was present, and the retained reads were trimmed to 150 nt and grouped according to their 12-nt molecular barcodes. Reads inside each barcode group were sub-clustered using a 15% Levenshtein threshold, and a quality-weighted consensus sequence was constructed for each RNA molecule. Non-functional sequences were removed, as were lower-count sequences one edit away from another. Based on a fit of two negative binomial distributions, barcode sub-clusters having less than 20% of the maximum read count were discarded. TCRdb ran its own pipeline on the public reads, namely fastp trimming at Q25 and MiXCR clone calling, and kept in-frame beta chains. Every entry covers one CDR3 protein and lists the most common genes and DNA from its rows. TCRdb's processing, not the authors', yielded these V and J calls. A total of 460,000 or so distinct CDR3 sequences appear in this sample, around 23% of them only once. Jointly, the top ten make up approximately 0.8% of the sample.

This clonotype has only a few counts. The specificity of this receptor is unknown. No much larger clone is present one base from it, and per-base qualities are unavailable. Naive CD8 T cell libraries were made from approximately 20,000 to 1,000,000 sorted cells using 10%, 30% or 50% of purified RNA. Naive CD8 T cells, defined as CD8+CD4-CCR7+CD45RA+, were FACS-sorted into RLT Plus buffer on a BD FACSAria II. Detection sensitivity was tested by spiking Jurkat RNA equal to over 8 TCR copies' worth into samples containing about 19,000-1,000,000 naive CD8 T cells. CD8 T cells were enriched using RosetteSep CD8+ T Cell Enrichment Cocktail and Ficoll-Paque, and the enriched cells then underwent ACK red cell lysis. Sequencing used naive CD8+ T cells from blood, with Jurkat cell RNA spiked in. The cell subset or site label here, explained by the study, means: FACS-sorted CD8+CD4-CCR7+CD45RA+ naive T cells. The clonotype was recovered from a human donor in good health. Some libraries in this study had Jurkat cell RNA spiked in.

The DNA is TGTGCCAGCAGCGAGGGGACTAGCGGGGCAAACACCGGGGAGCTGTTTTTT. Its coded protein is CASSEGTSGANTGELFF. The chain uses TRBV9 and TRBJ2-2; 13 nucleotides in the junction match TRBD2. The germline V gene encodes CDR1 SGDLS and CDR2 YYNGEE. V ends up 3 bases short and J 2 bases short, with an unmatched junction base count of 4. The CDR3 holds 17 amino acids from the cysteine to the phenylalanine. The read is trimmed to its CDR3 DNA, 51 bases read in frame from base 1.